This T cell receptor beta chain was captured by sequencing in a study of tumour-infiltrating T cells in Burkitt lymphoma. Study-level background: Survival, overall and progression-free, tracked with productive clonality.

The CDR3 consists of 15 residues. Per the germline V gene, CDR1 is SQVTM and CDR2 is ANQGSEA. The junction had 6 bases not matched to a gene; V was cut back by 1 base and J by 5 bases. Libraries were prepared by immunoSEQ multiplex PCR; TCRdb keeps only in-frame clonotypes and omits some of them. The table lists 11,000 to 15,000 clones, over 30% of them singletons. The chain couples TRBV29-1 to TRBJ2-2; 8 positions match TRBD2. This TCR was recovered from a human donor with diffuse large B-cell lymphoma. Source material: tumor tissue. CDR3 amino acids: CSVEVVAGRTGELFF. CDR3 nucleotides: TGCAGCGTTGAAGTGGTAGCGGGGAGAACCGGGGAGCTGTTTTTT.